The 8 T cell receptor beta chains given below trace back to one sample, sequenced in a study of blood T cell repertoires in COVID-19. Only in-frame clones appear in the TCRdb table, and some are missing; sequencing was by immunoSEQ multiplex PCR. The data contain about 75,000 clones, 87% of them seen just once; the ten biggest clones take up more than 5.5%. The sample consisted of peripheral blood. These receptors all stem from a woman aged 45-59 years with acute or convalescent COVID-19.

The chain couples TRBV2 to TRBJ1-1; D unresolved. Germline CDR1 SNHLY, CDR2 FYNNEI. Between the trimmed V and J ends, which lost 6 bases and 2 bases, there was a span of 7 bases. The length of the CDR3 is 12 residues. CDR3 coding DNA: TGTGCCAGCAGCCTAGACAACACTGAAGCTTTCTTT. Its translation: CASSLDNTEAFF.

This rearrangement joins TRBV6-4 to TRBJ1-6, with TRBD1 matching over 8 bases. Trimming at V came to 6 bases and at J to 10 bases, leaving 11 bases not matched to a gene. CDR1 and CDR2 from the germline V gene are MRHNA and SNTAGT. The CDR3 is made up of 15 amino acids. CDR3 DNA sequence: TGTGCCAGCAGCTTGGACAGGGCCGGCTCGTCACCCCTCCACTTT. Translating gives CASSLDRAGSSPLHF.

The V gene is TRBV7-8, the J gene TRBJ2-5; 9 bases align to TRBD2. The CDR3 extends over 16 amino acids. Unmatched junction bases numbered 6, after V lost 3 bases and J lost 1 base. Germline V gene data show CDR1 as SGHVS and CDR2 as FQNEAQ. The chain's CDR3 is CASSFRLAALQETQYF. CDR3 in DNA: TGTGCCAGCAGCTTCAGACTAGCGGCGCTCCAAGAGACCCAGTACTTC.

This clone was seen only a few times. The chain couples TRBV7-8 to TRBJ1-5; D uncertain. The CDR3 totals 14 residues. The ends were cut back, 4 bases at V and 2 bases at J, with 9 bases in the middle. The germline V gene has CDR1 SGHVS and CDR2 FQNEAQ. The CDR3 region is CASSSDGGNQPQHF. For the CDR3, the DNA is TGTGCCAGCAGCTCGGACGGGGGCAATCAGCCCCAGCATTTT.

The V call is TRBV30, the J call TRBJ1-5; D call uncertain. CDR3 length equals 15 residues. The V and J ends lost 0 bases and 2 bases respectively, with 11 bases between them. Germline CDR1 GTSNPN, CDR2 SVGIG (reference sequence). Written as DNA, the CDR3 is TGTGCCTGGAGTGTAAGAGGAAAGGGCAATCAGCCCCAGCATTTT. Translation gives CAWSVRGKGNQPQHF.

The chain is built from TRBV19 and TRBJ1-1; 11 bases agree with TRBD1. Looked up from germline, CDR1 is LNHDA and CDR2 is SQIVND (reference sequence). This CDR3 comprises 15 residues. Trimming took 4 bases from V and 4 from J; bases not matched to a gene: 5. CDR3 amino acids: CASSKAGQGVTEAFF. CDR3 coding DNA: TGTGCCAGTAGTAAGGCGGGACAGGGGGTCACTGAAGCTTTCTTT. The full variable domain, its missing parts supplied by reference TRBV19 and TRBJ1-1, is DGGITQSPKYLFRKEGQNVTLSCEQNLNHDAMYWYRQDPGQGLRLIYYSQIVNDFQKGDIAEGYSVSREKKESFPLTVTSAQKNPTAFYLCASSKAGQGVTEAFFGQGTRLTVV.

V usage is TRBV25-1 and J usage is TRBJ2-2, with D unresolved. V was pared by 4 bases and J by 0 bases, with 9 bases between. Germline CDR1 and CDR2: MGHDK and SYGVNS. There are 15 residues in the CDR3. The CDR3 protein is CASSGLSPNTGELFF. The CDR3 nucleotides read TGTGCCAGCAGTGGACTCAGTCCGAACACCGGGGAGCTGTTTTTT.

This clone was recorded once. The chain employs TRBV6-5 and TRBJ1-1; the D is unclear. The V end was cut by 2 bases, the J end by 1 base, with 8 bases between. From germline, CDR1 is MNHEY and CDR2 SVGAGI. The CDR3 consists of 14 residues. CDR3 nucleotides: TGTGCCAGCAGTTACGAGGCTGGGAACACTGAAGCTTTCTTT. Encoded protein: CASSYEAGNTEAFF.